This T cell receptor beta chain was recorded in a study of blood T cell repertoires in COVID-19. Original processing methods: It was from reference gene primer amplification that nucleated cell counts were estimated. Some clones are missing from TCRdb's copy, which holds only in-frame ones; the method was immunoSEQ multiplex PCR. V, J and clone size are those of that table, while D and trimming were read from the DNA. The table includes 65,000 to 85,000 clones, 86% detected once. This sequence was found in a man aged 50-60 years with active COVID-19. The specimen was peripheral blood.

CDR3 nucleotide sequence: TGTGCCAGCACCCAAGGGGGACTAGGGGAGACCCAGTACTTC. Translating gives CASTQGGLGETQYF. V and J are TRBV6-5 and TRBJ2-5, with 8 nucleotides matching TRBD2. Trimming at V came to 7 bases and at J to 5 bases, leaving 9 bases not matched to a gene. The CDR3 extends over 14 amino acids. CDR1 MNHEY and CDR2 SVGAGI come from the germline V gene.